These 31 T cell receptor beta chains were sequenced from one sample in a study of CD8+ T cells in alopecia areata. Treatment noted: oral pan-JAK inhibitor, 5-10 mg twice daily. Reverse transcribed after extraction, RNA yielded cDNA as the sequencing template. The assay was immunoSEQ multiplex PCR, and TCRdb's table has in-frame clones only and misses some. The data hold about 140,000 clones, with 70% to 90% observed a single time. Sequenced here: CD8+ T cells sorted from blood, sampled at week 4, from a patient treated with tofacitinib. Source of these receptors: a human donor with alopecia areata.

The V call is TRBV9, the J call TRBJ2-1; D remains unclear. Looked up from germline, CDR1 is SGDLS and CDR2 is YYNGEE. The ends were cut back, 0 bases at V and 10 bases at J, with 8 bases in the middle. CDR3 size: 12 residues. CDR3 sequence reads: CASSVELSEQFF. CDR3 in DNA: TGTGCCAGCAGCGTAGAACTGTCCGAGCAGTTCTTC.

The chain is built from TRBV7-3 and TRBJ2-2, with D tentatively TRBD1 or TRBD2 (5 bases each). The CDR3 has 14 amino acids. V was pared by 1 base and J by 5 bases, with 8 bases between. Germline loops: CDR1 SGHTA, CDR2 FQGTGA. CDR3 loop: CASSLMGETGELFF. The CDR3 DNA reads as TGTGCCAGCAGCTTAATGGGGGAGACCGGGGAGCTGTTTTTT.

J is TRBJ1-6 and V is TRBV5-4, with TRBD1 identical over 7 bases. The V segment lost 2 bases and the J segment 6 bases; nucleotides outside the gene matches: 5. CDR3 size: 15 residues. Germline loops: CDR1 SGHNT, CDR2 YYREEE (reference sequence). The DNA for the CDR3 is TGTGCCAGCAGCTTTACAGGGGTTGGTAATTCACCCCTCCACTTT. It encodes CASSFTGVGNSPLHF.

The chain carries TRBV29-1 and TRBJ2-1; 8 nucleotides align to TRBD2. This CDR3 contains 15 residues. The J segment lost 4 bases and the V segment lost 6 bases, leaving 11 bases of the junction unmatched. Per germline, CDR1 SQVTM and CDR2 ANQGSEA. CDR3 amino acids: CSVAGAEGIYNEQFF. The CDR3 bases are TGCAGCGTAGCGGGAGCAGAGGGTATTTACAATGAGCAGTTCTTC.

This chain joins TRBV5-5 and TRBJ2-1; tentative D call: TRBD2 (7 bases). CDR3 length equals 17 residues. Germline V gene data show CDR1 as SGHKS and CDR2 as YYEKEE (reference sequence). Trimming removed 3 bases at V and 2 bases at J, with 18 bases between. CDR3 protein: CASSSVPQGRAYNEQFF. CDR3 in DNA: TGTGCCAGCAGCTCAGTACCCCAGGGGAGGGCCTACAATGAGCAGTTCTTC. The entire variable domain, with the rest obtained from reference TRBV5-5 and TRBJ2-1, is as follows: DAGVTQSPTHLIKTRGQQVTLRCSPISGHKSVSWYQQVLGQGPQFIFQYYEKEERGRGNFPDRFSARQFPNYSSELNVNALLLGDSALYLCASSSVPQGRAYNEQFFGPGTRLTVL.

The chain recombines TRBV27 with TRBJ2-7, with TRBD1 identical over 11 bases. Germline V gives CDR1 MNHEY, CDR2 SMNVEV (reference sequence). The CDR3 totals 15 residues. Unmatched junction bases numbered 1, after V lost 3 bases and J lost 0 bases. DNA for the CDR3: TGTGCCAGCAGTTTCGGGACAGGGGGCTCCTACGAGCAGTACTTC. Residues: CASSFGTGGSYEQYF.

This clone appeared a few times. This rearrangement joins TRBV5-6 to TRBJ2-1; perhaps TRBD1 as D (5 bases). CDR1 is SGHDT and CDR2 is YYEEEE in the germline V gene. The CDR3 contains 13 residues. V was shortened by 2 bases and J by 10 bases, with 13 bases between the two germline ends. The chain's CDR3 is CASSLGQGWEQFF. The CDR3 bases are TGTGCCAGCAGCTTAGGCCAGGGCTGGGAGCAGTTCTTC.

The chain combines TRBV29-1 with TRBJ2-7; 7 nucleotides align to TRBD1. V trimming: 4 bases; J trimming: 0 bases; junction bases outside the gene matches: 12. This CDR3 has 16 amino acids. The germline gives CDR1 SQVTM, CDR2 ANQGSEA. The CDR3 here is CSVVGRGSDLSYEQYF. CDR3 DNA: TGCAGCGTTGTCGGCAGGGGGAGCGACCTCTCCTACGAGCAGTACTTC.

The genes are TRBV29-1 and TRBJ2-7, with D perhaps assigned TRBD1 or TRBD2 (5 bases each). Germline-derived CDR1 and CDR2 are SQVTM and ANQGSEA. The CDR3 covers 13 residues. V lost 5 bases to trimming and J lost 2 bases, with 13 bases between them. The CDR3 region has the DNA TGCAGCGTTTATACCGGGGCGACCTACGAGCAGTACTTC. This gives the protein CSVYTGATYEQYF.

The J gene is TRBJ2-7, the V gene TRBV29-1, with 7 bases that match TRBD2. The germline gives CDR1 SQVTM, CDR2 ANQGSEA. Trimming cost V 0 bases and J 3 bases; bases outside gene matches: 8. The CDR3 is 15 residues long. CDR3 bases: TGCAGCGTTGAAGATTCTGAGCGGGGAAGCTACGAGCAGTACTTC. Translation: CSVEDSERGSYEQYF.

This sequence joins TRBV7-2 and TRBJ2-3; TRBD2 agrees at 7 bases. Per the germline V gene, CDR1 is SGHTA and CDR2 is FQGNSA. The CDR3 totals 14 residues. V lost 4 bases to trimming and J lost 2 bases; unmatched junction nucleotides: 3. In DNA form, the CDR3 reads TGTGCCAGCAGCTCGCTAGCGGACACAGATACGCAGTATTTT. As protein: CASSSLADTDTQYF. The full variable domain, rest sourced from reference TRBV7-2 and TRBJ2-3, is GAGVSQSPSNKVTEKGKDVELRCDPISGHTALYWYRQSLGQGLEFLIYFQGNSAPDKSGLPSDRFSAERTGGSVSTLTIQRTQQEDSAVYLCASSSLADTDTQYFGPGTRLTVL.

V and J are TRBV29-1 and TRBJ2-7; D gene uncertain. This CDR3 region has 12 residues. V was cut by 3 bases and J by 3 bases, with 9 bases left in between. In germline, CDR1 is SQVTM, CDR2 ANQGSEA. CDR3 residues: CSVEGRRYEQYF. In DNA, the CDR3 is TGCAGCGTTGAGGGCAGACGCTACGAGCAGTACTTC.

The chain recombines TRBV5-4 with TRBJ2-3; possible D gene TRBD2, 6 bases. The CDR3 contains 16 residues. From germline, CDR1 is SGHNT and CDR2 YYREEE (reference sequence). V lost 6 bases to trimming and J lost 5 bases, with 22 bases between them. In DNA, the CDR3 is TGTGCCAGCACGATGGGGACTTTCGCCCCGGGAGATACGCAGTATTTT. This gives the protein CASTMGTFAPGDTQYF.

The J gene is TRBJ2-1, the V gene TRBV6-4, with D unresolved. The CDR3 has 13 amino acids. In germline, CDR1 is MRHNA, CDR2 SNTAGT. Trimming removed 2 bases from V and 6 bases from J, with 8 bases in between. The CDR3 DNA reads as TGTGCCAGCAGTGACGGGTCACTCAATGAGCAGTTCTTC. Its translation is CASSDGSLNEQFF.

The chain recombines TRBV5-7 with TRBJ1-2; possible D gene TRBD1, 5 bases. TRBV5-7 is reported as an ORF; its role is uncertain. Trimming removed 0 bases at V and 7 bases at J, with 10 bases between. This CDR3 spans 13 amino acids. The CDR3 sequence: CASSLGGDCGYTF. CDR3 nucleotides: TGTGCCAGCAGCTTGGGTGGGGACTGTGGCTACACCTTC.

This chain connects TRBV30 to TRBJ2-1; a possible D gene is TRBD2 (6 bases). V was shortened by 6 bases and J by 4 bases, with 13 bases between the two germline ends. The CDR3 is 13 amino acids. CDR1 is GTSNPN and CDR2 is SVGIG in the germline V gene (reference sequence). This CDR3 is CACSRDLYNEQFF. The CDR3 coding sequence is TGTGCCTGTTCCCGGGACTTATACAATGAGCAGTTCTTC.

This clone has a handful of counts. The gene calls are TRBV19 and TRBJ1-2; weak D call: TRBD1 (6 bases). Germline CDR1 is LNHDA and CDR2 is SQIVND (reference sequence). The CDR3 is 16 residues long. The V end was cut by 7 bases, the J end by 3 bases, with 21 bases between. CDR3 in amino acids: CASTAPGQAQDYGYTF. In DNA form, the CDR3 reads TGTGCCAGTACCGCTCCGGGACAAGCTCAGGACTATGGCTACACCTTC.

The rearrangement joins TRBV29-1 to TRBJ2-1; D call uncertain. The V and J ends lost 7 bases and 5 bases respectively, with 9 bases between them. The V gene's germline CDR1 is SQVTM and CDR2 ANQGSEA. The CDR3 covers 11 residues. CDR3 amino acids: CSGRWNNEQFF. In DNA form, the CDR3 reads TGCAGCGGACGCTGGAACAATGAGCAGTTCTTC.

The chain has TRBV2 and TRBJ2-2; D is possibly TRBD2 (5 bases). The CDR3 contains 19 residues. V gave up 1 base and J gave up 2 bases, with 20 bases separating them. Germline-derived CDR1 and CDR2 are SNHLY and FYNNEI. The CDR3 region is CASSEGFRGYGSNTGELFF. DNA for the CDR3: TGTGCCAGCAGTGAAGGTTTTCGGGGTTACGGATCCAACACCGGGGAGCTGTTTTTT.

The J gene is TRBJ2-7, the V gene TRBV30; D remains ambiguous. V gave up 3 bases and J gave up 4 bases, with 10 bases separating them. The CDR3 runs to 12 residues. Germline-derived CDR1 and CDR2 are GTSNPN and SVGIG (reference sequence). The CDR3 protein is CAWRAQAYEQYF. CDR3 coding DNA: TGTGCCTGGAGAGCGCAAGCTTACGAGCAGTACTTC.

This chain links TRBV7-9 with TRBJ2-3; 10 bases align to TRBD2. The CDR3 consists of 17 residues. The germline V gene has CDR1 SEHNR and CDR2 FQNEAQ (reference sequence). V lost 3 bases, J lost 2 bases, and 8 bases stayed unmatched. CDR3 sequence reads: CASSFLGGTSVTDTQYF. CDR3 DNA sequence: TGTGCCAGCAGCTTTCTAGGGGGGACTAGCGTCACAGATACGCAGTATTTT.

The rearrangement links TRBV29-1 to TRBJ2-3; TRBD1 might be the D (5 bases). V lost 1 base and J lost 9, with 14 bases in between. There are 13 residues in the CDR3. The germline gives CDR1 SQVTM, CDR2 ANQGSEA. The CDR3 sequence: CSVEVPGFWTQYF. CDR3 sequence (DNA): TGCAGCGTTGAAGTTCCAGGGTTTTGGACGCAGTATTTT.

This clone was counted a single time. The CDR3 DNA is TGTGCCAGCAGTTACGGGTCGGCTAGCGGGAGCAATGAGCAGTTCTTC. Amino acid sequence: CASSYGSASGSNEQFF. This chain links TRBV6-5 with TRBJ2-1; 10 bases match TRBD2. CDR3 size: 16 residues. Germline V CDR1 and CDR2: MNHEY, SVGAGI. Trimming took 2 bases from V and 6 from J; bases not matched to a gene: 7.

This chain connects TRBV27 to TRBJ2-6; TRBD2 agrees at 9 bases. The CDR3 length is 17 residues. V lost 3 bases and J lost 0; bases outside the gene matches: 3. Per germline, CDR1 MNHEY and CDR2 SMNVEV (reference sequence). CDR3 sequence: CASSLTSGISGANVLTF. DNA of the CDR3: TGTGCCAGCAGTTTGACTAGCGGTATCTCTGGGGCCAACGTCCTGACTTTC.

The chain uses TRBV9 and TRBJ2-1, with 8 positions matching TRBD1. This CDR3 has 11 residues. Germline assignment: CDR1 SGDLS and CDR2 YYNGEE. Written as DNA, the CDR3 is TGTGCGTCAGGGGGCATGAATGAGCAGTTCTTC. This translates into CASGGMNEQFF.

The gene calls are TRBV7-9 and TRBJ2-7; maybe TRBD1 (5 bases). The V and J ends lost 1 base and 3 bases respectively, with 10 bases between them. The CDR3 consists of 14 residues. CDR1 is SEHNR and CDR2 is FQNEAQ in the germline V gene (reference sequence). The CDR3 region is CASSLGGKGYEQYF. As DNA, the CDR3 is TGTGCCAGCAGCTTAGGGGGCAAGGGCTACGAGCAGTACTTC.

The chain couples TRBV2 to TRBJ1-1; TRBD1 is a possible D gene (5 bases). The V end lost 6 bases, the J end lost 0 bases, and 17 bases lay between the germline ends. CDR1 SNHLY and CDR2 FYNNEI come from the germline V gene. The CDR3 runs to 16 residues. The CDR3: CASSSADSRLNTEAFF. For the CDR3, the DNA is TGTGCCAGCAGCTCAGCTGACAGCCGACTGAACACTGAAGCTTTCTTT.

The CDR3 DNA is TGTGCCAGCAGTTTAGTGGGGGGACTAGAGGGCTACGAGCAGTACTTC. It translates to CASSLVGGLEGYEQYF. The V and J genes are TRBV27 and TRBJ2-7, with 8 bases aligning to TRBD2. Trimming cost V 2 bases and J 3 bases; bases outside gene matches: 9. Per germline, CDR1 MNHEY and CDR2 SMNVEV (reference sequence). This CDR3 spans 16 amino acids.

This clone occurred a few times. The V gene is TRBV29-1, the J gene TRBJ2-1, with a weak D call TRBD1 (5 bases). The CDR3 runs to 14 residues. The germline CDR1 and CDR2 sequences are SQVTM and ANQGSEA. Trimming stripped 2 bases from V and 3 bases from J, with 11 bases between. CDR3 protein: CSVEWQGGYNEQFF. CDR3 bases: TGCAGCGTTGAATGGCAGGGTGGCTACAATGAGCAGTTCTTC.

The rearrangement joins TRBV4-1 to TRBJ2-3; 9 nucleotides match TRBD2. With V trimmed by 4 bases and J by 6 bases, 5 bases remained unmatched. The CDR3 covers 14 residues. Germline CDR1 MGHRA, CDR2 YSYEKL. The CDR3: CASSPLAGTDTQYF. The CDR3 nucleotides read TGCGCCAGCAGCCCCCTAGCGGGGACGGATACGCAGTATTTT.

V and J are TRBV6-1 and TRBJ2-2, with D perhaps matching TRBD2 (5 bases). Looked up from germline, CDR1 is MNHNS and CDR2 is SASEGT. CDR3 size: 13 residues. V gave up 6 bases and J gave up 6 bases, with 11 bases separating them. Here the CDR3 DNA reads TGTGCCAGCAGCCCACTAGGTTCCGGGGAGCTGTTTTTT. It encodes CASSPLGSGELFF.